This passage covers 17 T cell receptor beta chains from one sample sequenced in a study of regulatory T cells in long-lasting Graves disease. Sequencing libraries for TCR beta were prepared with iRepertoire HTBI primers and Arm-PCR of CDR3 regions. MiXCR, applied by TCRdb to the multiplex PCR reads, yields one record per CDR3 protein. The table records 430,000 or so distinct CDR3 sequences, around a fifth of them present only once. The time point was: persistent/refractory GD, antithyroid drugs over 5 years with positive TRAb. The TCR library was made from RNA extracted from PBMCs. The sample in question was peripheral blood mononuclear cells (PBMCs), obtained when the disease was refractory, from a patient treated with antithyroid drugs. Receptors were obtained from a female donor with Graves disease.

The table lists this clonotype with many counts. The chain has TRBV18 and TRBJ1-1, with no clear D. The CDR3 consists of 13 residues. Trimming took 7 bases from V and 5 from J, leaving 14 bases between them. In germline, CDR1 is KGHSH, CDR2 LQKENI. CDR3 nucleotide sequence: TGTGCCAGCTGCCTGGGGAGGGAGACTGAAGCTTTCTTT. This sequence encodes CASCLGRETEAFF. Looking up the rest from reference TRBV18 and TRBJ1-1 gives the full variable domain: NAGVMQNPRHLVRRRGQEARLRCSPMKGHSHVYWYRQLPEEGLKFMVYLQKENIIDESGMPKERFSAEFPKEGPSILRIQQVVRGDSAAYFCASCLGRETEAFFGQGTRLTVV.

The sample holds a few counts of this clonotype. V gene TRBV24-1 combines with J gene TRBJ2-2; a weak D match, TRBD2 (6 bases). Germline V CDR1 and CDR2: KGHDR, SFDVKD. V was cut by 10 bases and J by 1 base, with 9 bases left in between. This CDR3 has 13 amino acids. Here the CDR3 DNA reads TGTGCCACGGGACTCCGGAACACCGGGGAGCTGTTTTTT. Its translation is CATGLRNTGELFF.

This chain joins TRBV24-1 and TRBJ1-2; D is possibly TRBD1 (6 bases). This CDR3 is 13 amino acids long. Per the germline V gene, CDR1 is KGHDR and CDR2 is SFDVKD. V lost 3 bases and J 8 bases, leaving 12 bases between the germline ends. The CDR3 nucleotides are TGTGCCACCAGTGATATTACAGGGATAGGCTACACCTTC. It is translated as CATSDITGIGYTF.

This clonotype was seen repeatedly, ten times or more. This chain joins TRBV12-3 or TRBV12-4 and TRBJ2-7; 11 bases line up with TRBD2. The ends lost 4 bases at V and 4 bases at J; junction bases unmatched: 9. The CDR3 has 16 residues. The CDR3 DNA is TGTGCCAGCAGTTCCCTCATAGCGGGAGGGCCTTACGAGCAGTACTTC. Translation gives CASSSLIAGGPYEQYF.

Many counts were recorded for this clonotype. The chain joins TRBV20-1 to TRBJ2-7; D is perhaps TRBD2 (6 bases). The CDR3 loop spans 15 amino acids. Germline V lookup: CDR1 DFQATT, CDR2 SNEGSKA (reference sequence). The V end was cut by 4 bases, the J end by 2 bases, with 18 bases between. The CDR3 bases are TGCAGTGCTACCCGGGACTCTAGCGCAACCTACGAGCAGTACTTC. Residues: CSATRDSSATYEQYF.

The chain uses TRBV5-1 and TRBJ2-1; perhaps TRBD2 as D (6 bases). Between the trimmed V and J ends, which lost 4 bases and 4 bases, there was a span of 12 bases. The CDR3 contains 14 residues. Germline lookup yields CDR1 SGHRS and CDR2 YFSETQ. CDR3 in DNA: TGCGCCAGCAGCACGACTAGTTCATACAATGAGCAGTTCTTC. Encoded protein: CASSTTSSYNEQFF.

V gene TRBV30 combines with J gene TRBJ2-6, with D unresolved. There are 12 residues in the CDR3. Germline loops: CDR1 GTSNPN, CDR2 SVGIG (reference sequence). Trimming shortened V by 4 bases and J by 1 base, and 2 bases separated the two germline ends. The CDR3 sequence is CAWKSGANVLTF. The CDR3 coding sequence is TGTGCCTGGAAGTCTGGGGCCAACGTCCTGACTTTC.

This rearrangement joins TRBV20-1 to TRBJ2-7, with D possibly called TRBD1 or TRBD2 (7 bases each). This CDR3 comprises 16 residues. The V end lost 6 bases, the J end lost 4 bases, and 25 bases lay between the germline ends. CDR1 is DFQATT and CDR2 is SNEGSKA in the germline V gene (reference sequence). CDR3 amino acids: CSAPGGTGGSFYEQYF. The CDR3 coding sequence is TGCAGTGCCCCAGGGGGTACGGGAGGTTCATTTTACGAGCAGTACTTC.

This clonotype has only a few counts. This sequence joins TRBV7-7 and TRBJ2-5, with 9 bases fitting TRBD2. Germline V gene lookup returns CDR1 SSHAT and CDR2 FNYEAQ (reference sequence). This CDR3 has 18 amino acids. J gave up 3 bases and V 5 bases, and 16 bases lay outside the gene matches. The CDR3 nucleotides are TGTGCCAGCAGCCCCGGCCCCCGAGCGGGAGGACTCAAAGAGACCCAGTACTTC. As protein: CASSPGPRAGGLKETQYF.

This clonotype was seen many times. This chain links TRBV28 with TRBJ2-7; 7 nucleotides match TRBD1. Trimming took 3 bases from V and 6 from J; bases not matched to a gene: 8. CDR1 MDHEN and CDR2 SYDVKM come from the germline V gene. This CDR3 region has 14 residues. The CDR3 DNA follows: TGTGCCAGCAGTTTTCAGGGGGTACGGGGCGAGCAGTACTTC. Translation: CASSFQGVRGEQYF.

The gene calls are TRBV2 and TRBJ2-5; 7 positions match TRBD1. The end of the DNA fits TRBJ2-1 better, so the J call may be wrong. Per the germline V gene, CDR1 is SNHLY and CDR2 is FYNNEI. The CDR3 sequence is 16 residues long. Here the CDR3 DNA reads TGTGCCAGCAGGGCCCCCTATATGACAGGGTCCAATGAGCAGTTCTTC. This sequence encodes CASRAPYMTGSNEQFF.

This clonotype showed up many times. The rearrangement uses TRBV20-1 and TRBJ2-7; 11 bases line up with TRBD1. Losses at the gene ends were 0 bases for V and 3 bases for J; bases not matched to a gene: 4. This CDR3 has 15 residues. CDR1 DFQATT and CDR2 SNEGSKA come from the germline V gene (reference sequence). In DNA form, the CDR3 reads TGCAGTGCTAGAGATCCGGGACAGGGGGACTACGAGCAGTACTTC. This gives the protein CSARDPGQGDYEQYF.

This clonotype showed up many times. The chain employs TRBV3-1 and TRBJ2-2; 9 nucleotides agree with TRBD1. This CDR3 is built from 17 residues. Germline values: CDR1 LGHDT, CDR2 YNNKEL (reference sequence). V was clipped by 5 bases and J by 7 bases; unmatched bases: 14. In DNA, the CDR3 is TGTGCCAGCAGCTTTCACCCGGGACAGGGAAATATCGGGGAGCTGTTTTTT. Protein sequence: CASSFHPGQGNIGELFF.

This clonotype was found many times. The CDR3 DNA follows: TGTGCCAGCAGCCACCGGGACAGGGGGCTGCGTCAAGAGACCCAGTACTTC. Protein product: CASSHRDRGLRQETQYF. This chain links TRBV11-2 with TRBJ2-5, with 12 bases matching TRBD1. The CDR3 sequence is 17 residues long. Germline-derived CDR1 and CDR2 are SGHAT and FQNNGV. Trimming at V came to 5 bases and at J to 2 bases, leaving 9 bases not matched to a gene.

V and J are TRBV19 and TRBJ2-7, with 8 bases identical to TRBD2. The CDR3 loop spans 19 amino acids. Germline loops: CDR1 LNHDA, CDR2 SQIVND (reference sequence). The J segment lost 7 bases and the V segment lost 3 bases, leaving 23 bases of the junction unmatched. The CDR3 region has the DNA TGTGCCAGTAGTATTCGAGAGGATCGGGGACTAGGGCCGTATGCTGAGCAGTACTTC. Amino acids: CASSIREDRGLGPYAEQYF.

In this sample, this clonotype turned up many times. The chain recombines TRBV20-1 with TRBJ1-2; D ambiguous. The V and J ends lost 1 base and 6 bases respectively, with 12 bases between them. Germline loops: CDR1 DFQATT, CDR2 SNEGSKA (reference sequence). The CDR3 has 13 amino acids. The CDR3, as DNA: TGCAGTGCTAGAGCGGACCGCCCGGATGGCTACACCTTC. Protein: CSARADRPDGYTF.

This rearrangement joins TRBV29-1 to TRBJ2-3; D gene uncertain. Germline CDR1 reads SQVTM; CDR2 reads ANQGSEA. The ends were cut back, 5 bases at V and 0 bases at J, with 15 bases in the middle. The CDR3 spans 15 residues. CDR3: CSVNPDGTSTDTQYF. In DNA, the CDR3 is TGCAGCGTTAATCCGGACGGAACTAGCACAGATACGCAGTATTTT.